The 22 T cell receptor beta chains reported below all come from one sample, sequenced in a study of Graves' ophthalmopathy and Graves' hyperthyroidism. RNA served as the template for amplifying TCR beta CDR3 regions. HTBI primers were employed in first-round RT-PCR, then a second-round multiplex PCR followed. TCRdb fed the multiplex PCR reads into MiXCR, producing one record per CDR3 protein. In the table there are a few hundred thousand distinct CDR3 sequences, 35% to 40% of which are singletons. The specimen was peripheral blood or thyroid tissue (not recorded which). Receptors originate from an adult man with Graves' hyperthyroidism.

The chain joins TRBV5-5 to TRBJ2-3; 7 positions agree with TRBD1. CDR1 is SGHKS and CDR2 is YYEKEE in the germline V gene (reference sequence). The CDR3 contains 17 residues. V was pared by 0 bases and J by 2 bases, with 9 bases of the junction left unmatched. The CDR3 here is CASSLEGAGGFTDTQYF. The CDR3, as DNA: TGTGCCAGCAGCTTGGAGGGGGCAGGGGGTTTCACAGATACGCAGTATTTT.

This chain connects TRBV5-1 to TRBJ1-2; maybe TRBD1 (6 bases). Germline values: CDR1 SGHRS, CDR2 YFSETQ. Trimming left V 3 bases short and J 8 bases short, with 20 bases between. The CDR3 spans 15 residues. The DNA for the CDR3 is TGCGCCAGCAGCTCACAGGGACCGGGAGTCGGGGGCTACACCTTC. This translates into CASSSQGPGVGGYTF.

This clonotype was counted only a few times. The rearrangement joins TRBV6-5 to TRBJ2-5, with 7 nucleotides matching TRBD1. The CDR3 sequence is 15 residues long. Germline V lookup: CDR1 MNHEY, CDR2 SVGAGI. The V segment lost 3 bases and the J segment 1 base; nucleotides outside the gene matches: 5. The CDR3 reads CASSYYTGVQETQYF. The CDR3 region has the DNA TGTGCCAGCAGTTATTATACAGGGGTCCAAGAGACCCAGTACTTC.

This clonotype showed up many times. The chain joins TRBV19 to TRBJ1-1; 7 nucleotides line up with TRBD1. The V segment lost 4 bases and the J segment 5 bases; nucleotides outside the gene matches: 10. Germline-derived CDR1 and CDR2 are LNHDA and SQIVND (reference sequence). This CDR3 region has 15 residues. This CDR3 is CASSRDRDVFTEAFF. The CDR3 DNA follows: TGTGCCAGTAGTAGAGACAGGGATGTTTTTACTGAAGCTTTCTTT.

With respect to this clonotype: Just one base apart from a much larger clone, this may be a read error. V gene TRBV7-9 combines with J gene TRBJ2-7, with D unresolved. V lost 0 bases to trimming and J lost 6 bases, with 9 bases between them. Germline V gene data show CDR1 as SEHNR and CDR2 as FQNEAQ (reference sequence). The CDR3 covers 13 residues. The CDR3 bases are TGTGCCAGCAGCTTAGCGGAGATGGTCGAGCAGTACTTC. It encodes CASSLAEMVEQYF.

The table lists this clonotype with a few counts. CDR3 loop: CASSRSGGAYYEQYF. The CDR3 DNA follows: TGTGCCAGCAGCCGAAGCGGGGGGGCCTACTACGAGCAGTACTTC. The V and J genes are TRBV7-9 and TRBJ2-7; 10 nucleotides line up with TRBD2. The ends lost 5 bases at V and 3 bases at J; junction bases unmatched: 7. Per the germline V gene, CDR1 is SEHNR and CDR2 is FQNEAQ (reference sequence). The CDR3 extends over 15 amino acids.

This clonotype was counted at least ten times. The chain has TRBV12-3 or TRBV12-4 and TRBJ2-5; tentatively, D is TRBD1 (6 bases). This CDR3 spans 16 amino acids. Between the trimmed V and J ends, which lost 5 bases and 0 bases, there was a span of 16 bases. The CDR3 reads CASSLRPTGYQETQYF. The CDR3 DNA sequence: TGTGCCAGCAGTCTCCGACCGACAGGCTACCAAGAGACCCAGTACTTC.

Notes on this clonotype: Given the absence of the conserved phenylalanine or tryptophan at the CDR3 end, a read error is likely. The DNA is left out, because the CDR3 cannot be placed on it with certainty; the CDR3 is given as TCRdb lists it. The chain employs TRBV7-3 and TRBJ2-7. The CDR3 is 11 residues long, counting both termini. Germline V gene data show CDR1 as SGHTA and CDR2 as FQGTGA. The CDR3 spells CASSLATSEYY.

Of note for this clonotype: One junction end disagrees with the germline gene, perhaps due to a read error. The rearrangement links TRBV7-3 to TRBJ2-5; D is unclear. CDR3 length: 13 residues. CDR1 and CDR2 from the germline V gene are SGHTA and FQGTGA. DNA for the CDR3: TGTGCCCGCAGCAAGGTCCCGCAAGAGACCCAGTACTTC. Translating gives CARSKVPQETQYF.

This clonotype is a singleton in its sample. The genes are TRBV29-1 and TRBJ1-5, with TRBD1 identical over 9 bases. The length of the CDR3 is 15 residues. CDR1 is SQVTM, CDR2 ANQGSEA, per germline. Trimming cost V 4 bases and J 5 bases; bases outside gene matches: 9. The CDR3 DNA reads as TGCAGCGTTGGAGGGACAGGGTCGGGCGATCAGCCCCAGCATTTT. Translating gives CSVGGTGSGDQPQHF.

V usage is TRBV2 and J usage is TRBJ2-3, with unresolved D. The CDR3 consists of 12 residues. Germline V lookup: CDR1 SNHLY, CDR2 FYNNEI. V was cut by 1 base and J by 5 bases, with 4 bases left in between. The DNA of the CDR3 is TGTGCCAGCAGTGAAGGGAGAGATACGCAGTATTTT. It codes for CASSEGRDTQYF.

This clonotype was seen ten or more times. The chain has TRBV10-1 and TRBJ2-2, with D perhaps matching TRBD2 (6 bases). V was pared by 4 bases and J by 4 bases, with 13 bases between. The CDR3 extends over 15 amino acids. Germline assignment: CDR1 WNHNN and CDR2 SYGVQD (reference sequence). The CDR3 reads CASSVTGTGTGELFF. In DNA form, the CDR3 reads TGCGCCAGCAGTGTGACCGGGACTGGCACCGGGGAGCTGTTTTTT.

This clonotype was counted at least ten times. The chain is built from TRBV7-8 and TRBJ1-4; unclear D gene. This CDR3 region has 15 residues. Germline CDR1 and CDR2: SGHVS and FQNEAQ. V was pared by 1 base and J by 0 bases, with 6 bases between. CDR3: CASSLERATNEKLFF. Here the CDR3 DNA reads TGTGCCAGCAGCTTAGAAAGGGCAACTAATGAAAAACTGTTTTTT.

This clonotype was detected only a few times. The chain links TRBV7-9 to TRBJ2-5; weak D call: TRBD2 (6 bases). Germline lookup yields CDR1 SEHNR and CDR2 FQNEAQ (reference sequence). This CDR3 is 14 amino acids long. V lost 2 bases and J lost 5, with 12 bases in between. The CDR3, as DNA: TGTGCCAGCAGCTTACGGGCGGAGGGGGAGACCCAGTACTTC. Translation gives CASSLRAEGETQYF.

Points on this clonotype: An end of the junction does not agree with germline; a read error may underlie this. V is TRBV10-3 and J is TRBJ2-1; 10 bases align to TRBD2. The CDR3 covers 16 residues. Germline values: CDR1 ENHRY, CDR2 SYGVKD. The DNA of the CDR3 is TGTGCCAGCAGTGGCCTAGCGGGAGTTCCGGACAATGAGCAGTTCTTC. This codes for CASSGLAGVPDNEQFF.

This clonotype has only a few counts. The J gene is TRBJ2-7, the V gene TRBV27; 8 nucleotides agree with TRBD1. Germline loops: CDR1 MNHEY, CDR2 SMNVEV (reference sequence). V gave up 5 bases and J gave up 5 bases; unmatched junction bases: 17. The CDR3 loop spans 17 amino acids. DNA for the CDR3: TGTGCCAGCAGTAACCGGCGGTGGACAGGGATTAGCGACGAGCAGTACTTC. Encoded protein: CASSNRRWTGISDEQYF.

As concerns this clonotype: A junction boundary mismatches the germline segment, possibly from a read error. The chain has TRBV14 and TRBJ1-1; 7 bases are shared with TRBD1. The germline V gene has CDR1 SGHDN and CDR2 FVKESK. CDR3 size: 17 residues. The DNA for the CDR3 is TGTGCCAGCTCACGAACCCCGGACAGGAGTGCGAACACTGAAGCGTTCTTT. Protein: CASSRTPDRSANTEAFF.

This clonotype was recorded at least ten times. J is TRBJ1-6 and V is TRBV5-8; D might be TRBD1 (6 bases). The CDR3 covers 15 residues. CDR1 is SGHTS and CDR2 is YDEGEE in the germline V gene. Trimming stripped 1 base from V and 9 bases from J, with 14 bases between. CDR3 region: CASSLPRGLASPLHF. CDR3 DNA: TGTGCCAGCAGCTTGCCTCGGGGGCTAGCTTCACCCCTCCACTTT.

This clonotype was seen only once. The V and J genes are TRBV25-1 and TRBJ1-1; possibly TRBD1 for D (6 bases). CDR3 size: 15 residues. Trimming left V 5 bases short and J 3 bases short, with 16 bases between. The germline CDR1 and CDR2 sequences are MGHDK and SYGVNS. Here the CDR3 reads CASSQRQDGYTEAFF. As DNA, the CDR3 is TGTGCCAGCAGTCAGAGACAGGATGGCTACACTGAAGCTTTCTTT.

The chain couples TRBV6-6 to TRBJ2-7, with TRBD1 as a possible D gene (6 bases). The CDR3 is 15 residues long. Germline assignment: CDR1 MNHNY and CDR2 SVGAGI (reference sequence). V dropped 5 bases and J dropped 6 bases, with 20 bases sitting between them. In DNA form, the CDR3 reads TGTGCCAGCAGTGGTCCGAAGCTTCGAGGGGGCGAGCAGTACTTC. Protein sequence: CASSGPKLRGGEQYF.

Regarding this clonotype: Mismatch with germline at one junction end may stem from a read error. This chain uses TRBV2 with TRBJ2-7, with D possibly being TRBD1 or TRBD2 (5 bases each). This CDR3 has 14 residues. The germline gives CDR1 SNHLY, CDR2 FYNNEI. The CDR3 nucleotides are TGTGCCAGCACCGCCAGCAGGGACGGATCCTATCGGGTCTTC. Its translation is CASTASRDGSYRVF.

This clonotype showed up many times. The chain has TRBV7-2 and TRBJ2-7, with a weak D call TRBD1 (5 bases). V lost 3 bases and J 5 bases, leaving 14 bases between the germline ends. This CDR3 has 14 amino acids. Germline CDR1 reads SGHTA; CDR2 reads FQGNSA. The CDR3 coding sequence is TGTGCCAGCAGCTTGGCTGGCAGGGTCCACGAGCAGTACTTC. Translated, it gives CASSLAGRVHEQYF.